Detailed here is one TCR beta chain. This clone came up a few times. There is no known antigen for this receptor. No base quality information exists; no much larger clone differs at one position. Genomic DNA was extracted from sorted cells for sequencing of the TCRbeta CDR3 region. The immunoSEQ Assay was used for sequencing of TCRbeta CDR3 regions. TCRdb mirrors the immuneACCESS table, restricted to in-frame sequences. Some clones are absent from its copies; in checked studies, under half trace to an unresolved V gene, and the reason for the others is unknown. Counted in this sample were some 70,000 clones; 84% of them appeared once. The ten largest clones add up to over 2% of the sample. The trial excluded patients who had a history of autoimmune disease or were on systemic immunosuppression. Peripheral blood for TCR sequencing was drawn from every dose cohort at baseline, at cycle 4 day 1 and at cycle 7 day 1. Samples came from an open-label, multicenter, first-in-human phase I dose-escalation trial of ivuxolimab. The trial enrolled adults with locally advanced or metastatic head and neck squamous cell, hepatocellular, melanoma or renal cell carcinoma. Before TCR sequencing, CD4+ T cells and CD8+ T cells were sorted from peripheral blood as separate populations.

This specimen belongs to a study of OX40 agonist ivuxolimab in advanced cancers. Describing the broader study: Ivuxolimab, which targeted the costimulatory receptor OX40 (CD134), was an agonistic, fully human IgG2 monoclonal antibody. Intravenous ivuxolimab was administered to patients every 2 weeks at six dose levels: 0.01, 0.1, 0.3, 1.5, 3 and 10 mg/kg. Of the 50 to 55 patients in dose escalation, about 20 had hepatocellular carcinoma, around 15 had melanoma, 9 had renal cell carcinoma and 9 had head and neck cancer. A male proportion of roughly 80% and a mean age of roughly 55 years, ranging from 23 to 79, were recorded for the dose-escalation cohort. Prior anti-PD-1, anti-PD-L1 or anti-CTLA-4 therapy was permitted, and checkpoint inhibitors had been received by approximately 39% of dose-escalation patients. Partial responses were achieved by three dose-escalation patients, of whom one had hepatocellular carcinoma and two had cutaneous melanoma. The point of sequencing TCRbeta in the periphery was to test whether ivuxolimab changed TCR sequence diversity and drove clonal T-cell expansion. The paper reports the monotherapy dose-escalation portion (N = 52 patients) of the phase I ivuxolimab trial.

The germline V gene (reference sequence) sets CDR1 to GTSNPN and CDR2 to SVGIG. The CDR3, cysteine through phenylalanine, is 15 amino acids long. The DNA shown is the 45-base CDR3, in frame from base 1. The junction carries 18 bases between V and J, which are trimmed by 1 base and 5 bases respectively. Paper-wide results and their limitations: After ivuxolimab, expanded clones were on average more numerous among CD8+ T cells than among CD4+ T cells. At doses of 0.1 to 3.0 mg/kg, clonal expansion of both CD4+ and CD8+ blood T cells was observed from baseline to week 6. The antigen specificity of the clonally expanded peripheral T cells was not determined. In partial responders in the 0.1-3.0 mg/kg groups, normalized peripheral clonal expansion was found to be among the lowest, especially among CD8+ T cells. Low levels of normalized T-cell clonal expansion were also seen in some patients who did not respond.

The chain links TRBV30 with TRBJ2-7; possibly the D gene is TRBD1, per 6 matching bases. This clonotype was obtained from an adult with an advanced solid tumor such as melanoma, head and neck, liver or kidney cancer. Sequencing was performed on CD4+ or CD8+ T cells sorted from blood, taken in a trial of the OX40 agonist ivuxolimab. The CDR3 reads as follows: CAWSEGGRKNDEQYF. The nucleotides are TGTGCCTGGAGTGAAGGGGGTCGGAAGAACGACGAGCAGTACTTC.